This entry lists 2 T cell receptor beta chains sequenced from one sample in a study of glioma-infiltrating T cells. The iRepertoire nested amplicon-rescue multiplex PCR amplified TCR alpha and beta CDR3s from RNA. TCRdb fed the multiplex PCR reads into MiXCR, producing one record per CDR3 protein. The top ten clones hold 8.5% to 10% of a sample with approximately 4,500 distinct CDR3 sequences, 20% to 25% of them seen once. The sequenced sample consisted of glioma tissue, nonneoplastic brain tissue, or PBMCs (not recorded which). The receptors come from a human donor with low-grade glioma or glioblastoma, undergoing nonglioma brain surgery, or in good health (not recorded which).

By share, this clonotype counts as medium-sized (0.01 to 0.1%). This chain links TRBV7-9 with TRBJ2-3; the match to TRBD2 covers 8 bases. CDR1 SEHNR and CDR2 FQNEAQ come from the germline V gene (reference sequence). With 1 base clipped from V and 2 bases from J, the junction kept 8 bases outside the gene matches. The CDR3 totals 17 residues. The DNA of the CDR3 is TGTGCCAGCAGCTTAGTTTCTTCGGGGGGGGACACAGATACGCAGTATTTT. The encoded protein is CASSLVSSGGDTDTQYF.

By its share, this clonotype is medium-sized. The chain carries TRBV20-1 and TRBJ2-5, with 8 bases lining up with TRBD1. Looked up from germline, CDR1 is DFQATT and CDR2 is SNEGSKA (reference sequence). The CDR3 is 15 amino acids. Trimming at V came to 0 bases and at J to 5 bases, leaving 8 bases not matched to a gene. The CDR3 DNA reads TGCAGTGCTAGAGATCTTAGGACAGGGTCCGAGACCCAGTACTTC. This codes for CSARDLRTGSETQYF.